This TCR beta chain is from a study of OX40 agonist ivuxolimab in advanced cancers. Across the whole study: From roughly 20 to 85 years was the age range, with a mean of around 57 years, and 65% to 90% were male. Study observations and caveats: Clones of CD4+ and CD8+ blood T cells grew by week 6 at doses of 0.1 to 3.0 mg/kg. CD8+ T cells (on average) carried more expanded clones than CD4+ T cells. The 0.1-3.0 mg/kg partial responders had among the lowest clonal expansion.

Trimming shortened V by 3 bases and J by 2 bases, and 15 bases separated the two germline ends. Germline assignment: CDR1 MNHEY and CDR2 SMNVEV (reference sequence). The CDR3 covers 16 residues. Repertoires were generated with immunoSEQ multiplex PCR, while TCRdb's copy carries only in-frame clones and drops some. The table records fewer than 65,000 clones, 90% to 95% of them present only once. As concerns this clone: Its antigen remains unidentified.

The clonotype originates from an adult with an advanced solid tumor such as melanoma, head and neck, liver or kidney cancer. The source material was CD4+ or CD8+ T cells sorted from blood, sampled in a trial of the OX40 agonist ivuxolimab. The chain is built from TRBV27 and TRBJ2-3; D is possibly TRBD2 (6 bases). The CDR3 reads CASSFSGGLPTDTQYF. The CDR3, as DNA: TGTGCCAGCAGTTTTTCCGGGGGTCTTCCCACAGATACGCAGTATTTT.